The 14 T cell receptor beta chains reported below all come from one sample, sequenced in a study of shared T cell receptors in the human thymus. The method was immunoSEQ multiplex PCR; TCRdb's version includes in-frame clones alone and lacks a portion of them. The data hold 630,000 or so clones, with roughly 86% observed a single time. The same specimen was also included in a second study, on human thymus T cells.

The sequenced material came from thymocytes. Receptor source: a boy in the first two years of life with a congenital heart defect.

This chain connects TRBV11-2 to TRBJ2-5; D unclear. The germline gives CDR1 SGHAT, CDR2 FQNNGV. The CDR3 extends over 15 amino acids. V was trimmed by 1 base and J by 2 bases, leaving 11 bases between them. The CDR3 sequence is CASSLGPVGQETQYF. The CDR3 nucleotides are TGTGCCAGCAGCTTAGGCCCAGTCGGGCAAGAGACCCAGTACTTC.

V is TRBV7-8 and J is TRBJ2-5; D may be TRBD2 (6 bases). Trimming stripped 2 bases from V and 4 bases from J, with 14 bases between. The germline V gene has CDR1 SGHVS and CDR2 FQNEAQ. The CDR3 covers 15 residues. The chain's CDR3 is CASSLIAGLPETQYF. CDR3 in DNA: TGTGCCAGCAGCTTAATCGCGGGGCTTCCAGAGACCCAGTACTTC.

The chain carries TRBV5-6 and TRBJ2-7, with D possibly being TRBD1 (5 bases). Trimming cost V 0 bases and J 2 bases, with 12 bases left between them. This CDR3 has 15 amino acids. CDR1 SGHDT and CDR2 YYEEEE come from the germline V gene. For the CDR3, the DNA is TGTGCCAGCAGCTTGGGGCAGGGAATAACCTACGAGCAGTACTTC. Translation: CASSLGQGITYEQYF.

The chain uses TRBV28 and TRBJ1-4; unclear D gene. V was trimmed by 5 bases and J by 8 bases, leaving 21 bases between them. The CDR3 consists of 16 residues. Germline V CDR1 and CDR2: MDHEN, SYDVKM. The CDR3 is CASSNTEGGGEEKLFF. Written as DNA, the CDR3 is TGTGCCAGCAGTAACACAGAGGGCGGCGGGGAGGAAAAACTGTTTTTT.

The rearrangement joins TRBV28 to TRBJ2-7, with 8 positions matching TRBD1. From germline, CDR1 is MDHEN and CDR2 SYDVKM. The CDR3 runs 14 residues. After removal of 2 bases from V and 3 bases from J, the junction contained 3 bases not matched to a gene. In DNA, the CDR3 is TGTGCCAGCAGTTTACGGGACAGGCTCTACGAGCAGTACTTC. It specifies CASSLRDRLYEQYF.

The chain recombines TRBV2 with TRBJ2-1; TRBD2 might be the D (5 bases). Germline values: CDR1 SNHLY, CDR2 FYNNEI. Trimming left V 11 bases short and J 4 bases short, with 15 bases between. CDR3 size: 13 residues. DNA for the CDR3: TGTGCCTTTGGGCTAGCTACTTACAATGAGCAGTTCTTC. Its protein product is CAFGLATYNEQFF.

This chain links TRBV4-3 with TRBJ2-1; 8 bases agree with TRBD2. The ends lost 3 bases at V and 4 bases at J; junction bases unmatched: 5. The germline V gene encodes CDR1 LGHNA and CDR2 YSLEER. The length of the CDR3 is 15 residues. The chain's CDR3 is CASSHLAGEYNEQFF. The CDR3 DNA is TGCGCCAGCAGCCACCTAGCGGGCGAGTACAATGAGCAGTTCTTC.

This rearrangement joins TRBV5-3 to TRBJ2-1; 9 bases fit TRBD1. TRBV5-3 is noted as an ORF with a role that remains uncertain. Trimming at V came to 10 bases and at J to 5 bases, leaving 16 bases not matched to a gene. This CDR3 contains 16 residues. The CDR3 sequence is CAGTDGTGSMDNEQFF. In DNA form, the CDR3 reads TGTGCCGGGACGGACGGGACAGGGAGTATGGACAATGAGCAGTTCTTC.

The chain joins TRBV4-3 to TRBJ1-2; possible D gene TRBD1, 5 bases. Trimming removed 5 bases from V and 4 bases from J, with 17 bases in between. Germline loops: CDR1 LGHNA, CDR2 YSLEER. CDR3 length: 15 amino acids. The CDR3 protein is CASSTSPGTSYGYTF. The CDR3 bases are TGCGCCAGCAGCACCTCCCCCGGGACTAGCTATGGCTACACCTTC.

The rearrangement joins TRBV9 to TRBJ1-1; D is unclear. This CDR3 comprises 13 residues. Germline V CDR1 and CDR2: SGDLS, YYNGEE. Trimming stripped 4 bases from V and 3 bases from J, with 10 bases between. CDR3 residues: CASSPPPYTEAFF. The CDR3 nucleotides read TGTGCCAGCAGCCCCCCTCCGTACACTGAAGCTTTCTTT.

The chain uses TRBV28 and TRBJ1-4, with no clear D. Germline CDR1 is MDHEN and CDR2 is SYDVKM. Trimming removed 3 bases from V and 4 bases from J, with 9 bases in between. The CDR3 covers 14 residues. CDR3 sequence reads: CASSLASFNEKLFF. DNA of the CDR3: TGTGCCAGCAGTTTGGCCTCCTTTAATGAAAAACTGTTTTTT.

The V gene is TRBV14, the J gene TRBJ2-7; 9 bases line up with TRBD1. The V gene end was trimmed by 4 bases and the J gene end by 5 bases; junction bases not matched to a gene: 12. The CDR3 totals 16 residues. Germline assignment: CDR1 SGHDN and CDR2 FVKESK. In DNA form, the CDR3 reads TGTGCCAGCAGCCGTCCACGGGGACAGGGAACGGACGAGCAGTACTTC. Protein sequence: CASSRPRGQGTDEQYF.

This clone was detected once. The gene calls are TRBV5-8 and TRBJ1-5, with TRBD1 matching 8 bases. J was trimmed by 5 bases and V by 5 bases; bases with no gene match: 9. The CDR3 runs to 15 residues. Germline values: CDR1 SGHTS, CDR2 YDEGEE. The CDR3 is CASRSTGGVDQPQHF. The DNA for the CDR3 is TGTGCCAGCAGGTCTACAGGGGGTGTCGATCAGCCCCAGCATTTT.

The V and J genes are TRBV4-1 and TRBJ2-6; D is perhaps TRBD1 (5 bases). The germline V and J ends were trimmed by 1 base and 0 bases, with 10 bases remaining between them. The CDR3 runs 17 residues. Germline lookup yields CDR1 MGHRA and CDR2 YSYEKL. CDR3 loop: CASSQGIDSSGANVLTF. The CDR3 DNA reads as TGCGCCAGCAGCCAAGGTATAGACAGCTCTGGGGCCAACGTCCTGACTTTC.